Below, 26 T cell receptor beta chains from the same sample are listed, as sequenced in a study of blood T cell repertoires in COVID-19. Clones were sequenced by immunoSEQ multiplex PCR, and TCRdb holds only the in-frame ones, with some missing. The table shows approximately 360,000 clones, with roughly 80% occurring only once. Sequenced input: PBMCs or T cells enriched from blood (not recorded which). These receptors came from a woman aged 45-60 years who had recovered from COVID-19.

The chain carries TRBV5-5 and TRBJ1-1, with D uncertain. V was pared by 1 base and J by 1 base, with 5 bases between. The CDR3 totals 13 residues. Germline V CDR1 and CDR2: SGHKS, YYEKEE (reference sequence). This CDR3 is CASSLFWNTEAFF. DNA of the CDR3: TGTGCCAGCAGCTTGTTCTGGAACACTGAAGCTTTCTTT.

The rearrangement links TRBV5-4 to TRBJ2-7; 7 bases align to TRBD1. The junction had 2 bases not matched to a gene; V was cut back by 0 bases and J by 5 bases. The CDR3 has 13 residues. CDR1 and CDR2 from the germline V gene are SGHNT and YYREEE (reference sequence). CDR3 in amino acids: CASSLGQGNEQYF. The CDR3 region has the DNA TGTGCCAGCAGCTTGGGACAGGGCAACGAGCAGTACTTC.

This clone has only one observation. The rearrangement links TRBV6-1 to TRBJ1-2; TRBD1 is a possible D gene (5 bases). The germline CDR1 and CDR2 sequences are MNHNS and SASEGT. The CDR3 is 15 residues long. The V gene lost 1 base and the J gene lost 3 bases, with 12 bases spanning the gap. In DNA, the CDR3 is TGTGCCAGCAGTGAAGGGTCAGGGCCCCACTATGGCTACACCTTC. Residues: CASSEGSGPHYGYTF.

The rearrangement links TRBV24-1 to TRBJ2-1; TRBD1 might be the D (6 bases). The CDR3 consists of 16 residues. Trimming cost V 3 bases and J 1 base, with 12 bases left between them. Germline V gene sequence: CDR1 KGHDR, CDR2 SFDVKD. The CDR3 spells CATSDRDIGSYNEQFF. The DNA for the CDR3 is TGTGCCACCAGTGATCGGGACATCGGTTCCTACAATGAGCAGTTCTTC.

This rearrangement joins TRBV14 to TRBJ1-5, with 9 nucleotides matching TRBD1. V lost 4 bases, J lost 7 bases, and 2 bases stayed unmatched. The CDR3 length is 13 residues. Germline V gene lookup returns CDR1 SGHDN and CDR2 FVKESK. The CDR3 region is CASSLGQGQPQHF. CDR3 sequence (DNA): TGTGCCAGCAGCCTCGGACAGGGGCAGCCCCAGCATTTT. The full variable domain, completed using reference TRBV14 and TRBJ1-5, is EAGVTQFPSHSVIEKGQTVTLRCDPISGHDNLYWYRRVMGKEIKFLLHFVKESKQDESGMPNNRFLAERTGGTYSTLKVQPAELEDSGVYFCASSLGQGQPQHFGDGTRLSIL.

The V and J genes are TRBV29-1 and TRBJ1-2; 8 nucleotides match TRBD1. CDR3 length equals 13 residues. Losses at the gene ends were 3 bases for V and 4 bases for J; bases not matched to a gene: 4. Germline lookup yields CDR1 SQVTM and CDR2 ANQGSEA. DNA of the CDR3: TGCAGCGTTGACGACAGGGGCGTCTATGGCTACACCTTC. Its translation is CSVDDRGVYGYTF.

The V and J genes are TRBV5-1 and TRBJ1-1; 7 bases align to TRBD1. J lost 11 bases, V lost 0 bases, and 7 bases had no gene match. The CDR3 spans 13 residues. Germline V CDR1 and CDR2: SGHRS, YFSETQ. CDR3 amino acids: CASSLGGGLRAFF. CDR3 nucleotide sequence: TGCGCCAGCAGCTTGGGAGGGGGCTTGAGGGCTTTCTTT.

The V and J genes are TRBV30 and TRBJ1-4, with D unclear. Trimming cost V 7 bases and J 4 bases, with 10 bases left between them. The germline V gene encodes CDR1 GTSNPN and CDR2 SVGIG (reference sequence). This CDR3 is built from 12 residues. The CDR3 sequence is CASAGNNEKLFF. Here the CDR3 DNA reads TGTGCCTCCGCGGGGAATAATGAAAAACTGTTTTTT.

This clone was seen only once. The chain joins TRBV18 to TRBJ1-5; no firm D call. Trimming stripped 2 bases from V and 0 bases from J, with 14 bases between. The CDR3 is 17 residues long. CDR1 is KGHSH, CDR2 LQKENI, per germline. DNA of the CDR3: TGTGCCAGCTCACCAAGTTACAGCAGAAATAGCAATCAGCCCCAGCATTTT. Amino acids: CASSPSYSRNSNQPQHF.

This clone was seen a few times. The genes are TRBV29-1 and TRBJ1-2; possibly TRBD1 for D (6 bases). Germline assignment: CDR1 SQVTM and CDR2 ANQGSEA. Trimming shortened V by 5 bases and J by 8 bases, and 12 bases separated the two germline ends. This CDR3 contains 11 residues. CDR3: CSVSGDKGYTF. The CDR3 nucleotides read TGCAGCGTTTCCGGGGACAAAGGCTACACCTTC.

The chain joins TRBV10-3 to TRBJ2-2, with 10 bases identical to TRBD1. CDR3 length: 13 residues. Trimming removed 8 bases from V and 5 bases from J; junction bases left unmatched: 2. In germline, CDR1 is ENHRY, CDR2 SYGVKD. CDR3 in amino acids: CAIGGQGTGELFF. CDR3 nucleotides: TGTGCCATCGGGGGACAGGGGACCGGGGAGCTGTTTTTT.

This chain connects TRBV9 to TRBJ2-1; 9 positions match TRBD1. V was clipped by 3 bases and J by 2 bases; unmatched bases: 6. CDR1 and CDR2 from the germline V gene are SGDLS and YYNGEE. The CDR3 is made up of 16 amino acids. CDR3 in DNA: TGTGCCAGCAGCGGACTCCGGGACAGGGCCTACAATGAGCAGTTCTTC. Encoded protein: CASSGLRDRAYNEQFF.

The chain couples TRBV27 to TRBJ2-3, with TRBD2 as a possible D gene (6 bases). V lost 5 bases and J 6 bases, leaving 18 bases between the germline ends. This CDR3 region has 15 residues. CDR1 is MNHEY and CDR2 is SMNVEV in the germline V gene (reference sequence). CDR3 amino acids: CASSEGLPQRDTQYF. The CDR3 DNA reads as TGTGCCAGCAGTGAGGGACTTCCACAAAGGGATACGCAGTATTTT.

This chain links TRBV10-3 with TRBJ1-1; the D is unclear. Germline loops: CDR1 ENHRY, CDR2 SYGVKD. Trimming stripped 3 bases from V and 0 bases from J, with 11 bases between. The CDR3 has 15 amino acids. This CDR3 reads CAISDRGYMNTEAFF. The CDR3 DNA is TGTGCCATCAGTGATCGGGGATACATGAACACTGAAGCTTTCTTT.

V is TRBV6-5 and J is TRBJ1-1; 7 nucleotides match TRBD1. The J segment lost 1 base and the V segment lost 6 bases, leaving 8 bases of the junction unmatched. CDR1 is MNHEY, CDR2 SVGAGI, per germline. The CDR3 totals 15 residues. The CDR3 here is CASSPRGQRNTEAFF. As DNA, the CDR3 is TGTGCCAGCAGCCCAAGGGGACAGAGGAACACTGAAGCTTTCTTT.

The CDR3 here is CASSYRDYLSEQYF. The CDR3, as DNA: TGTGCCAGCAGCTACCGGGACTACCTCTCCGAGCAGTACTTC. This chain links TRBV7-2 with TRBJ2-7, with 7 bases lining up with TRBD2. Germline V gene sequence: CDR1 SGHTA, CDR2 FQGNSA. This CDR3 comprises 14 residues. The V and J ends lost 4 bases and 6 bases, in that order; junction bases with no gene match: 9.

This rearrangement joins TRBV15 to TRBJ2-7; tentative D call: TRBD1 (5 bases). The ends were cut back, 0 bases at V and 3 bases at J, with 9 bases in the middle. The length of the CDR3 is 14 residues. CDR1 is LNHNV and CDR2 is YYDKDF in the germline V gene (reference sequence). DNA of the CDR3: TGTGCCACCAGCAGAGAAGGGGTAAGCTACGAGCAGTACTTC. Translating it yields CATSREGVSYEQYF.

The rearrangement links TRBV15 to TRBJ2-2; TRBD1 aligns across 7 bases. The CDR3 is made up of 17 amino acids. V lost 0 bases and J lost 7; bases outside the gene matches: 11. Germline-derived CDR1 and CDR2 are LNHNV and YYDKDF (reference sequence). This chain's CDR3 is CATSRDGRQGFSGELFF. In DNA, the CDR3 is TGTGCCACCAGCAGAGATGGTAGACAGGGATTCAGCGGGGAGCTGTTTTTT.

V is TRBV18 and J is TRBJ2-1; a possible D gene is TRBD1 (5 bases). V was clipped by 0 bases and J by 2 bases, with 8 bases between them. CDR1 KGHSH and CDR2 LQKENI come from the germline V gene. The CDR3 runs 15 residues. The DNA for the CDR3 is TGTGCCAGCTCACCACCGGGGCGTCCCTACAATGAGCAGTTCTTC. Translation gives CASSPPGRPYNEQFF.

This clone appeared a few times. This sequence joins TRBV4-3 and TRBJ1-5, with D possibly being TRBD1 (5 bases). This CDR3 has 15 amino acids. The germline CDR1 and CDR2 sequences are LGHNA and YSLEER. V lost 7 bases to trimming and J lost 2 bases, with 15 bases between them. This CDR3 is CASTNRNHGNQPQHF. CDR3 in DNA: TGCGCCAGCACCAACAGGAACCACGGCAATCAGCCCCAGCATTTT.

This chain joins TRBV5-1 and TRBJ1-2; tentative D call: TRBD1 (5 bases). In germline, CDR1 is SGHRS, CDR2 YFSETQ. Trimming shortened V by 3 bases and J by 8 bases, and 14 bases separated the two germline ends. This CDR3 has 13 residues. CDR3 sequence (DNA): TGCGCCAGCAGCTCGGACGGGGGGATAGGCTACACCTTC. Protein product: CASSSDGGIGYTF.

The chain uses TRBV9 and TRBJ2-1, with D possibly matching TRBD1 (5 bases). V was clipped by 0 bases and J by 2 bases, with 9 bases between them. The CDR3 runs to 15 residues. CDR1 and CDR2 (germline): SGDLS, YYNGEE. Here the CDR3 DNA reads TGTGCCAGCAGCGTAGGCAGGGCTCCCTACAATGAGCAGTTCTTC. Protein: CASSVGRAPYNEQFF.

The chain combines TRBV4-3 with TRBJ2-5, with D hard to call. The CDR3 totals 11 residues. Trimming removed 2 bases from V and 6 bases from J, with 4 bases in between. Germline CDR1 is LGHNA and CDR2 is YSLEER. The CDR3 coding sequence is TGCGCCAGCAGCCAATTTAAGACCCAGTACTTC. Protein: CASSQFKTQYF.

This rearrangement joins TRBV9 to TRBJ2-1; TRBD2 agrees at 7 bases. The CDR3 covers 15 residues. The V gene end was trimmed by 4 bases and the J gene end by 9 bases; junction bases not matched to a gene: 13. From germline, CDR1 is SGDLS and CDR2 YYNGEE. The CDR3 reads CASSLSGTYGGEQFF. The CDR3 DNA follows: TGTGCCAGCAGCCTCAGCGGGACTTATGGCGGTGAGCAGTTCTTC. The full variable domain, in which reference TRBV9 and TRBJ2-1 provide the parts outside the CDR3, is DSGVTQTPKHLITATGQRVTLRCSPRSGDLSVYWYQQSLDQGLQFLIQYYNGEERAKGNILERFSAQQFPDLHSELNLSSLELGDSALYFCASSLSGTYGGEQFFGPGTRLTVL.

The genes are TRBV7-2 and TRBJ1-5; tentative D call: TRBD1 (5 bases). Trimming took 5 bases from V and 9 from J, leaving 8 bases between them. This CDR3 region has 11 residues. Germline V gene data show CDR1 as SGHTA and CDR2 as FQGNSA. The CDR3 spells CASSPGGPQHF. DNA of the CDR3: TGTGCCAGCAGCCCGGGGGGGCCCCAGCATTTT.

The chain couples TRBV29-1 to TRBJ1-2; D is ambiguous. The CDR3 length is 13 residues. With 3 bases removed from V and 3 bases from J, the gap between germline ends came to 11 bases. CDR1 SQVTM and CDR2 ANQGSEA come from the germline V gene. The CDR3: CSVDSGQDYGYTF. As DNA, the CDR3 is TGCAGCGTTGATAGCGGCCAGGACTATGGCTACACCTTC.